The 17 T cell receptor beta chains in this list originate from one sample, sequenced in a study of post-analysis software for immune sequencing data. Built from TCR beta cDNA, the libraries had unique molecular identifiers in them. TCRdb redid the calling of the PCR reads with MiXCR, one entry per CDR3 protein. The profile shows hundreds of thousands of distinct CDR3 sequences, around 40% of them singletons. Their antigen targets remain unknown. Points from the study as a whole: TRBV5-6, TRBV5-1 and TRBV20-1 belonged to a set of roughly five TRBV segments that were more frequent in patients than controls.

The specimen was blood. Receptors were obtained from a girl aged 5-17 years with multiple sclerosis.

J is TRBJ2-3 and V is TRBV5-8; D may match TRBD1 or TRBD2 (7 bases each). The V and J ends lost 4 bases and 2 bases respectively, with 14 bases between them. CDR3 size: 15 residues. Germline lookup yields CDR1 SGHTS and CDR2 YDEGEE. The CDR3 region has the DNA TGTGCCAGCAGCATCAGGGGGGGGAACACAGATACGCAGTATTTT. Encoded protein: CASSIRGGNTDTQYF.

V gene TRBV29-1 combines with J gene TRBJ2-2; D is ambiguous. The V end lost 5 bases, the J end lost 2 bases, and 18 bases lay between the germline ends. Per germline, CDR1 SQVTM and CDR2 ANQGSEA. This CDR3 comprises 16 residues. This CDR3 is CSVHSVAEPNTGELFF. The CDR3 nucleotides are TGCAGCGTTCACTCTGTGGCGGAGCCTAACACCGGGGAGCTGTTTTTT.

V is TRBV5-1 and J is TRBJ2-3, with D uncertain. The length of the CDR3 is 14 residues. V shed 5 bases and J shed 4 bases, with 14 bases lying between them. The germline V gene has CDR1 SGHRS and CDR2 YFSETQ. CDR3 protein: CASSVASAADTQYF. The CDR3 DNA is TGCGCCAGCAGTGTCGCTTCAGCCGCAGATACGCAGTATTTT. The full variable domain, in which reference TRBV5-1 and TRBJ2-3 provide the parts outside the CDR3, is KAGVTQTPRYLIKTRGQQVTLSCSPISGHRSVSWYQQTPGQGLQFLFEYFSETQRNKGNFPGRFSGRQFSNSRSEMNVSTLELGDSALYLCASSVASAADTQYFGPGTRLTVL.

The gene calls are TRBV20-1 and TRBJ2-7, with TRBD2 matching over 15 bases. The CDR3 covers 16 residues. V shed 3 bases, J shed 2 bases, and the junction held 5 bases outside the gene matches. Germline assignment: CDR1 DFQATT and CDR2 SNEGSKA (reference sequence). The DNA for the CDR3 is TGCAGTGCTAGTCCGGGACTAGCGGGAGGCCCCTACGAGCAGTACTTC. Amino acids: CSASPGLAGGPYEQYF.

The chain recombines TRBV29-1 with TRBJ2-7, with D hard to call. CDR1 SQVTM and CDR2 ANQGSEA come from the germline V gene. This CDR3 contains 11 residues. Between the trimmed V and J ends, which lost 4 bases and 3 bases, there was a span of 7 bases. The CDR3 DNA is TGCAGCGTTGCCACAGTCTACGAGCAGTACTTC. Protein: CSVATVYEQYF.

This clonotype was detected a few times. CDR3 in amino acids: CASRGAGEVETQYF. The CDR3 DNA reads TGTGCCAGCCGTGGGGCGGGAGAGGTAGAGACCCAGTACTTC. The rearrangement joins TRBV6-2 or TRBV6-3 to TRBJ2-5; 7 bases are a match to TRBD2. The CDR3 runs 14 residues. J was trimmed by 4 bases and V by 8 bases; bases with no gene match: 10. CDR1 and CDR2 (germline): MNHEY, SVGEGT.

The chain uses TRBV20-1 and TRBJ1-1; tentative D call: TRBD1 (5 bases). Trimming took off 6 bases at V and 2 bases at J, with 16 bases between the two ends. Germline CDR1 is DFQATT and CDR2 is SNEGSKA (reference sequence). This CDR3 is 14 amino acids long. CDR3 nucleotides: TGCAGTGCCAAGGCCGGGGGAAAAAACACTGAAGCTTTCTTT. Its translation: CSAKAGGKNTEAFF.

V gene TRBV12-3 or TRBV12-4 combines with J gene TRBJ1-1, with 8 nucleotides matching TRBD1. V lost 4 bases to trimming and J lost 7 bases; unmatched junction nucleotides: 11. The CDR3 sequence is 15 residues long. The CDR3 coding sequence is TGTGCCAGCAGTTCCGTGCCAGGGGGCGGGGGTGAAGCTTTCTTT. Its translation: CASSSVPGGGGEAFF.

The chain has TRBV29-1 and TRBJ2-3; 8 bases match TRBD1. CDR3 length: 16 amino acids. The V gene's germline CDR1 is SQVTM and CDR2 ANQGSEA. V dropped 7 bases and J dropped 3; count of bases not matched to a gene: 15. CDR3 sequence: CSASQMTGVLTDTQYF. The CDR3 DNA reads as TGCAGCGCCTCCCAAATGACAGGGGTACTTACAGATACGCAGTATTTT.

The chain recombines TRBV28 with TRBJ2-3; 10 nucleotides match TRBD2. The V segment lost 7 bases and the J segment 2 bases; nucleotides outside the gene matches: 6. The CDR3 runs to 15 residues. Germline CDR1 and CDR2: MDHEN and SYDVKM. The CDR3 DNA reads TGTGCCAGCATACCTCTAGCGGGAGACACAGATACGCAGTATTTT. Its protein is CASIPLAGDTDTQYF.

The V gene is TRBV20-1, the J gene TRBJ2-3; TRBD2 agrees at 9 bases. CDR1 and CDR2 from the germline V gene are DFQATT and SNEGSKA (reference sequence). The CDR3 runs to 15 residues. V trimming: 6 bases; J trimming: 8 bases; junction bases outside the gene matches: 15. CDR3 sequence: CSADRSGSSQVTQYF. For the CDR3, the DNA is TGCAGTGCAGACCGTAGCGGGAGTTCTCAGGTTACGCAGTATTTT.

With regard to this clonotype: A much larger clone sits a single nucleotide away, making a read error possible. The chain combines TRBV29-1 with TRBJ2-5; TRBD2 aligns across 7 bases. The closer fit of TRBJ2-7 to the DNA end suggests the J call may be wrong. The CDR3 is made up of 14 amino acids. Germline CDR1 is SQVTM and CDR2 is ANQGSEA. The CDR3 nucleotides read TGCAGCGTTACGGCTAGCGGACACTCCGACGAGCAGTACTTC. This encodes CSVTASGHSDEQYF.

The gene calls are TRBV29-1 and TRBJ2-7; tentatively, D is TRBD1 (5 bases). The CDR3 contains 16 residues. The germline CDR1 and CDR2 sequences are SQVTM and ANQGSEA. Trimming cost V 1 base and J 2 bases, with 18 bases left between them. This chain's CDR3 is CSVEGESDRSPYEQYF. CDR3 nucleotides: TGCAGCGTTGAAGGGGAAAGCGACAGAAGCCCCTACGAGCAGTACTTC.

This clonotype has only a few counts. The chain has TRBV6-2 or TRBV6-3 and TRBJ1-1, with TRBD1 identical over 8 bases. The CDR3 covers 14 residues. From germline, CDR1 is MNHEY and CDR2 SVGEGT. The junction had 8 bases not matched to a gene; V was cut back by 6 bases and J by 5 bases. Written as DNA, the CDR3 is TGTGCCAGCAGATCCGACAGGGGAGGAACTGAAGCTTTCTTT. It codes for CASRSDRGGTEAFF.

This clonotype was counted a single time. The chain uses TRBV4-3 and TRBJ2-7; perhaps D is TRBD1 or TRBD2 (5 bases each). Germline V gene sequence: CDR1 LGHNA, CDR2 YSLEER. This CDR3 contains 18 residues. Trimming shortened V by 0 bases and J by 1 base, and 19 bases separated the two germline ends. The CDR3 DNA sequence: TGCGCCAGCAGCCAAGATTGGATACCAGGGAGTACTTCCTACGAGCAGTACTTC. Its translation is CASSQDWIPGSTSYEQYF.

The rearrangement links TRBV27 to TRBJ1-5; 7 bases match TRBD1. J lost 3 bases, V lost 6 bases, and 5 bases had no gene match. Germline CDR1 reads MNHEY; CDR2 reads SMNVEV (reference sequence). CDR3 size: 14 residues. The CDR3, as DNA: TGTGCCAGCAGCCCACAGGGGTACAATCAGCCCCAGCATTTT. Protein product: CASSPQGYNQPQHF.

This clonotype has just one count. J is TRBJ2-5 and V is TRBV7-9; 8 bases line up with TRBD1. The CDR3 covers 15 residues. Germline CDR1 and CDR2: SEHNR and FQNEAQ (reference sequence). The J segment lost 2 bases and the V segment lost 5 bases, leaving 7 bases of the junction unmatched. The CDR3 DNA reads as TGTGCCAGCAGCGGGGGGACAGGAACGCAAGAGACCCAGTACTTC. Its translation is CASSGGTGTQETQYF.